One and the same sample provided the 19 T cell receptor beta chains below, sequenced in a study of early stage breast cancer tumors. Measured with immunoSEQ multiplex PCR; TCRdb has only the in-frame clones, and not every one. The table records tens of thousands of clones, around 90% of them present only once. Specimen: blood. The source of these receptors is a person between 65 and 79 years old with breast cancer.

The chain employs TRBV20-1 and TRBJ1-2; the D is unclear. The CDR3 contains 11 residues. The ends were cut back, 7 bases at V and 8 bases at J, with 14 bases in the middle. Germline V lookup: CDR1 DFQATT, CDR2 SNEGSKA (reference sequence). DNA of the CDR3: TGCAGTGGGTTGGATCGGAGGGGCTACACCTTC. Translated, it gives CSGLDRRGYTF.

The chain uses TRBV25-1 and TRBJ1-2, with D possibly TRBD1 on 6 matching bases. Germline loops: CDR1 MGHDK, CDR2 SYGVNS. The CDR3 loop spans 17 amino acids. V lost 1 base and J lost 4, with 19 bases in between. The DNA of the CDR3 is TGTGCCAGCAGTGAATCTTTCGGGGGGCGCGGACTCTATGGCTACACCTTC. Its protein product is CASSESFGGRGLYGYTF.

This clone was observed once. The rearrangement joins TRBV6-4 to TRBJ1-1, with 7 bases identical to TRBD1. Losses at the gene ends were 9 bases for V and 0 bases for J; bases not matched to a gene: 10. In germline, CDR1 is MRHNA, CDR2 SNTAGT. The CDR3 has 15 amino acids. The CDR3 nucleotides read TGTGCCAGTTCAGGGGGTAGGGTTTTGAACACTGAAGCTTTCTTT. It translates to CASSGGRVLNTEAFF.

The chain recombines TRBV9 with TRBJ2-1; 8 bases are a match to TRBD2. This CDR3 comprises 16 residues. The V and J ends lost 0 bases and 3 bases, in that order; junction bases with no gene match: 5. Germline assignment: CDR1 SGDLS and CDR2 YYNGEE. CDR3 bases: TGTGCCAGCAGCGTAGATTCGGGGGGGGTCTACAATGAGCAGTTCTTC. It codes for CASSVDSGGVYNEQFF.

The chain employs TRBV5-1 and TRBJ1-2; D remains unclear. CDR3 length: 15 residues. Trimming pared 0 bases from V and 8 bases from J, leaving 17 bases between. Germline CDR1 reads SGHRS; CDR2 reads YFSETQ. In nucleotides, the CDR3 is TGCGCCAGCAGCTTGGGGCAGCCCGGGTCCTACGGCTACACCTTC. It specifies CASSLGQPGSYGYTF.

The rearrangement uses TRBV7-9 and TRBJ1-1; 8 bases align to TRBD1. Germline CDR1 is SEHNR and CDR2 is FQNEAQ (reference sequence). Unmatched junction bases numbered 4, after V lost 6 bases and J lost 4 bases. There are 13 residues in the CDR3. The CDR3 sequence: CASSRQGTTEAFF. The CDR3 DNA is TGTGCCAGCAGTAGACAGGGGACCACTGAAGCTTTCTTT. Full variable domain (missing parts from reference TRBV7-9 and TRBJ1-1): DTGVSQNPRHKITKRGQNVTFRCDPISEHNRLYWYRQTLGQGPEFLTYFQNEAQLEKSRLLSDRFSAERPKGSFSTLEIQRTEQGDSAMYLCASSRQGTTEAFFGQGTRLTVV.

The V call is TRBV6-5, the J call TRBJ1-3; D ambiguous. V was clipped by 6 bases and J by 1 base, with 10 bases between them. From germline, CDR1 is MNHEY and CDR2 SVGAGI. This CDR3 spans 14 amino acids. This CDR3 is CASSLYSSGNTIYF. The CDR3 region has the DNA TGTGCCAGCAGCCTCTACAGTTCTGGAAACACCATATATTTT.

The chain couples TRBV5-1 to TRBJ2-5, with 10 bases matching TRBD2. The CDR3 has 15 residues. The germline gives CDR1 SGHRS, CDR2 YFSETQ. Trimming took 4 bases from V and 5 from J; bases not matched to a gene: 8. In nucleotides, the CDR3 is TGCGCCAGCAGCGTGCGGACTAGCGGTTGGGAGACCCAGTACTTC. Translating it yields CASSVRTSGWETQYF.

The chain uses TRBV19 and TRBJ1-4; weak D call: TRBD1 (6 bases). V was cut by 2 bases and J by 13 bases, with 23 bases left in between. The CDR3 consists of 16 residues. The germline gives CDR1 LNHDA, CDR2 SQIVND (reference sequence). In nucleotides, the CDR3 is TGTGCCAGTAGTATACTGACCAACTTGGGGGCGAGGAGACTGTTTTTT. Protein product: CASSILTNLGARRLFF.

The genes are TRBV28 and TRBJ1-5; 8 positions agree with TRBD1. Trimming took 3 bases from V and 7 from J; bases not matched to a gene: 5. The CDR3 is made up of 14 amino acids. Germline-derived CDR1 and CDR2 are MDHEN and SYDVKM. The CDR3 loop reads CASSLMTGAQPQHF. Here the CDR3 DNA reads TGTGCCAGCAGTTTGATGACAGGGGCCCAGCCCCAGCATTTT.

The CDR3 DNA reads TGCGCCAGCAGCCAGGCCACCCCCGCGGATGAAAAACTGTTTTTT. Translating gives CASSQATPADEKLFF. This rearrangement joins TRBV4-3 to TRBJ1-4; D is undetermined. The CDR3 extends over 15 amino acids. The V end was cut by 3 bases, the J end by 6 bases, with 14 bases between. Germline V gene data show CDR1 as LGHNA and CDR2 as YSLEER.

The chain joins TRBV5-6 to TRBJ2-3; TRBD2 agrees at 8 bases. The V segment lost 1 base and the J segment 1 base; nucleotides outside the gene matches: 8. The germline gives CDR1 SGHDT, CDR2 YYEEEE. The CDR3 runs 17 residues. CDR3 residues: CASSLFKTSARTDTQYF. CDR3 coding DNA: TGTGCCAGCAGCTTGTTCAAGACTAGCGCACGCACAGATACGCAGTATTTT.

This clone was recorded once. The chain carries TRBV19 and TRBJ2-5; 8 bases map to TRBD2. The CDR3 sequence is 13 residues long. Germline V gives CDR1 LNHDA, CDR2 SQIVND (reference sequence). Germline trimming cut 7 bases from V and 4 bases from J; bases unmatched to any gene: 5. CDR3 sequence (DNA): TGTGCCAGTAAGCGGGGGCCCGGAGAGACCCAGTACTTC. Protein product: CASKRGPGETQYF.

The V call is TRBV10-2, the J call TRBJ2-4, with 11 nucleotides matching TRBD2. CDR3 length equals 18 residues. Germline lookup yields CDR1 WSHSY and CDR2 SAAADI. V gave up 4 bases and J gave up 2 bases; unmatched junction bases: 10. The CDR3 DNA is TGCGCCAGCAGTGGGGATAGCGGGAGGGCCGGGTCCAAAAACATTCAGTACTTC. This codes for CASSGDSGRAGSKNIQYF.

The chain carries TRBV30 and TRBJ2-2; a possible D gene is TRBD2 (7 bases). CDR3 size: 16 residues. Per the germline V gene, CDR1 is GTSNPN and CDR2 is SVGIG (reference sequence). V lost 0 bases, J lost 4 bases, and 15 bases lay in between. The CDR3 DNA follows: TGTGCCTGGAGTGTACGGGGGGCCCCGGGCACCGGGGAGCTGTTTTTT. Its translation: CAWSVRGAPGTGELFF.

This clone came up once. The chain joins TRBV4-2 to TRBJ1-1; D is ambiguous. Germline CDR1 LGHNA, CDR2 YNFKEQ. This CDR3 contains 14 residues. The V end was cut by 0 bases, the J end by 2 bases, with 7 bases between. The CDR3 is CASSQEAPNTEAFF. The CDR3 region has the DNA TGTGCCAGCAGCCAAGAGGCTCCTAACACTGAAGCTTTCTTT.

V and J are TRBV27 and TRBJ1-2, with 12 bases matching TRBD1. Germline lookup yields CDR1 MNHEY and CDR2 SMNVEV (reference sequence). The CDR3 is 16 amino acids. Trimming cost V 7 bases and J 3 bases; bases outside gene matches: 9. This CDR3 is CASKGQGAILDYGYTF. The CDR3 bases are TGTGCCAGCAAGGGACAGGGGGCAATCCTGGACTATGGCTACACCTTC.

The chain joins TRBV4-3 to TRBJ2-4; 9 nucleotides line up with TRBD1. This CDR3 region has 17 residues. V shed 0 bases, J shed 3 bases, and the junction held 6 bases outside the gene matches. The V gene's germline CDR1 is LGHNA and CDR2 YSLEER. DNA for the CDR3: TGCGCCAGCAGCCAAGATCCACCGACAGGGGGCAAAAACATTCAGTACTTC. Protein: CASSQDPPTGGKNIQYF.

J is TRBJ2-6 and V is TRBV5-6; D gene uncertain. V was pared by 0 bases and J by 0 bases, with 7 bases between. Looked up from germline, CDR1 is SGHDT and CDR2 is YYEEEE. The CDR3 totals 16 residues. The CDR3 bases are TGTGCCAGCAGCTTGGTTACCAGCTCTGGGGCCAACGTCCTGACTTTC. It specifies CASSLVTSSGANVLTF. Combining the CDR3 with reference TRBV5-6 and TRBJ2-6 gives the whole variable domain DAGVTQSPTHLIKTRGQQVTLRCSPKSGHDTVSWYQQALGQGPQFIFQYYEEEERQRGNFPDRFSGHQFPNYSSELNVNALLLGDSALYLCASSLVTSSGANVLTFGAGSRLTVL.